The rows below give T cell receptor beta chains drawn from one sample of a study of a mutant IDH1 vaccine in newly diagnosed glioma. TCRdb's copy holds only in-frame clones and misses some; the assay was immunoSEQ multiplex PCR. The sample holds 80,000 to 100,000 clones, roughly 78% seen once. The source was PBMCs, collected from a glioma patient treated with radiotherapy, temozolomide or both. These receptor sequences come from a man aged 35-49 years with glioma. Both conserved end residues are part of each CDR3. The D gene is left open where the match is weak. Only some rows state a clone size, as once, few, many or a class for expanded clones.

.	15	few	TRBV19	TRBJ2-1	TGTGCCAGTAGTATCGGCCTACCGTTACACAATGAGCAGTTCTTC	CASSIGLPLHNEQFF
.	15	.	TRBV5-4	TRBJ2-7	TGTGCCAGCAGCTTGGCCAACCGGGTTGAATACGAGCAGTACTTC	CASSLANRVEYEQYF
.	11	once	TRBV5-1	TRBJ2-7	TGCGCCAGCAGCTTGAATATCGAGCAGTACTTC	CASSLNIEQYF
.	14	few	TRBV28	TRBJ2-1	TGTGCCAGCAGTTTAGGGGGGAGTTTATATGAGCAGTTCTTC	CASSLGGSLYEQFF
.	14	.	TRBV7-8	TRBJ1-4	TGTGCCAGCAACCCGTTGTTGGGTGATGAAAAACTGTTTTTT	CASNPLLGDEKLFF
.	13	.	TRBV29-1	TRBJ1-2	TGCAGCTATAATCTTCAGGGGAACTATGGCTACACCTTC	CSYNLQGNYGYTF
.	14	.	TRBV28	TRBJ2-7	TGTGCCAGCAGTCCCCCCGGCGGCGCCTACGAGCAGTACTTC	CASSPPGGAYEQYF
.	15	.	TRBV2	TRBJ2-7	TGTGCCAGCAGTGAGATGAGGGGGGCCTCCTACGAGCAGTACTTC	CASSEMRGASYEQYF
.	13	few	TRBV7-8	TRBJ2-3	TGTGCCAGCAGCCGACAGGGAGGAGATACGCAGTATTTT	CASSRQGGDTQYF
.	17	.	TRBV4-3	TRBJ2-2	TGCGCCAGCAGCCCCCACGGGGCGGGGCTGGCTAACGGGGAGCTGTTTTTT	CASSPHGAGLANGELFF
TRBD1	16	.	TRBV7-3	TRBJ2-3	TGTGCCAGCAGCCCGTCCGGGACAGGGTTTCCAGATACGCAGTATTTT	CASSPSGTGFPDTQYF
.	15	.	TRBV30	TRBJ1-2	TGTGCCTGGAGTGCCATTGTGGACGGACGAGATGGCTACACCTTC	CAWSAIVDGRDGYTF
.	13	.	TRBV7-8	TRBJ1-1	TGTGCCAGCAGCTTATTGAGGAACACTGAAGCTTTCTTT	CASSLLRNTEAFF
.	14	.	TRBV7-2	TRBJ2-2	TGTGCCAGCAGCTCCCGACTAGTCGCCGGGGAGCTGTTTTTT	CASSSRLVAGELFF
.	14	few	TRBV6-5	TRBJ1-3	TGTGCCAGCAGCAGCGTAGTAGGAGGAAACACCATATATTTT	CASSSVVGGNTIYF
.	14	.	TRBV19	TRBJ2-1	TGTGCCAGTAGTTGGGCAGTCTCCTACAATGAGCAGTTCTTC	CASSWAVSYNEQFF
.	15	few	TRBV28	TRBJ2-4	TGTGCCAGCAGCTACAGGGAGGGGGCCAAAAACATTCAGTACTTC	CASSYREGAKNIQYF
.	16	.	TRBV5-4	TRBJ2-5	TGTGCCAGCAGCTTGGTAGCAGGGTTGTACCAAGAGACCCAGTACTTC	CASSLVAGLYQETQYF
.	15	.	TRBV27	TRBJ2-7	TGTGCCAACCCCCTCACCGGGAGTACCCCCTACGAGCAGTACTTC	CANPLTGSTPYEQYF
TRBD2	14	.	TRBV28	TRBJ2-7	TGTGCCAGCAGGTTTCCCGGGAGGGCCTACGAGCAGTACTTC	CASRFPGRAYEQYF
.	15	.	TRBV5-1	TRBJ1-6	TGCGCCAGCAGCTCCCGCGGCTCCTATAATTCACCCCTCCACTTT	CASSSRGSYNSPLHF
.	13	.	TRBV29-1	TRBJ2-7	TGCAGCATAGCTCCTAGCGAAACCTACGAGCAGTACTTC	CSIAPSETYEQYF
TRBD1	12	.	TRBV6-1	TRBJ2-7	TGTGCCAGCAGGAGGGACAGCGACGAGCAGTACTTC	CASRRDSDEQYF
.	14	.	TRBV5-4	TRBJ1-2	TGTGCCAGCAGCTTGGTAAGGGCTAACTATGGCTACACCTTC	CASSLVRANYGYTF
.	11	.	TRBV9	TRBJ2-5	TGTGCCAGCAGCGTAGAAGAGACCCAGTACTTC	CASSVEETQYF
.	13	.	TRBV6-4	TRBJ1-6	TGTGCCAGCAGTGAAGCCAGGGGATCACCCCTCCACTTT	CASSEARGSPLHF
TRBD1	15	medium-sized	TRBV28	TRBJ2-7	TGTGCCAGCAGTTCCGGACAGGGGGAGGTCTACGAGCAGTACTTC	CASSSGQGEVYEQYF
.	14	once	TRBV5-1	TRBJ2-5	TGCGCCAGCAGCTCACCGGGACGGCAAGAGACCCAGTACTTC	CASSSPGRQETQYF
TRBD1	15	.	TRBV10-2	TRBJ2-7	TGCGCCAGCAGCCAACCGGGACAGGGTTTATTCGAGCAGTACTTC	CASSQPGQGLFEQYF
TRBD1	15	.	TRBV5-1	TRBJ2-7	TGCGCCAGCAGTACGCAAGGACAGGGGTCCTACGAGCAGTACTTC	CASSTQGQGSYEQYF
.	12	.	TRBV4-2	TRBJ2-7	TGTGCCAGTTCGACAGGCTCCTACGAGCAGTACTTC	CASSTGSYEQYF
.	14	.	TRBV27	TRBJ1-5	TGTGCCAGCAGTGAAGTCGGGCGCAATCAGCCCCAGCATTTT	CASSEVGRNQPQHF
TRBD2	14	.	TRBV6-5	TRBJ2-7	TGTGCCAGCAGTTTTAGCGGGGGAGCCTACGAGCAGTACTTC	CASSFSGGAYEQYF
TRBD1	15	.	TRBV28	TRBJ1-6	TGTGCCAGCAGTCCACAGGGGGCTTATAATTCACCCCTCCACTTT	CASSPQGAYNSPLHF
.	13	.	TRBV6-1	TRBJ1-2	TGTGCCAGCAGTGTTGCGGGGGGCGCGGGCTACACCTTC	CASSVAGGAGYTF
TRBD1	15	.	TRBV7-9	TRBJ2-3	TGTGCCAGCAGCTTAGGGGACAGGGGATCGGATACGCAGTATTTT	CASSLGDRGSDTQYF
TRBD1	17	medium-sized	TRBV5-6	TRBJ2-2	TGTGCCAGCAGCTTCTTAAAAGGGACAGGGGACACCGGGGAGCTGTTTTTT	CASSFLKGTGDTGELFF
.	13	.	TRBV5-4	TRBJ1-6	TGTGCCAGCAGCCATGGGACAAATTCACCCCTCCACTTT	CASSHGTNSPLHF
TRBD2	19	.	TRBV6-1	TRBJ2-3	TGTGCCAGCAGTGACACCCTAGCGGGGAGTCCGCATACCGCAGATACGCAGTATTTT	CASSDTLAGSPHTADTQYF
.	16	.	TRBV11-3	TRBJ1-5	TGTGCCAGCAGCCCTGGGACACCCTATAGCAATCAGCCCCAGCATTTT	CASSPGTPYSNQPQHF
TRBD1	14	.	TRBV7-9	TRBJ2-7	TGTGCCAGCAGCCAACCGGGACAGCTCTACGAGCAGTACTTC	CASSQPGQLYEQYF